Given below is one T cell receptor beta chain in context. What this receptor recognizes is not known. No base-level quality is on record; no much larger clone is a single base apart. This entry comes from a study of blood T cell repertoires in COVID-19 (dated by TCRdb to the early 2020s). About the investigation overall: The collaborator samples originated in the United States, Italy and Spain and spanned the acute and convalescent phases of COVID-19. The prospective study material was composed of cDNA or gDNA derived from T cells, B-cell-depleted T cells, or PBMCs. Subjects who had been exposed to COVID-19, were actively infected with it, or had recovered from it provided the deeply sampled blood TCRbeta repertoires that made up the dataset. The repertoires were released in a freely available public database meant as a resource for research on the immune response to SARS-CoV-2. Samples were obtained from the ongoing ImmuneRACE study (first 160 participants) and from 1,000 to 1,500 subjects provided by 6 global collaborators. The sample metadata nearly always contained a de-identified subject ID, COVID-19 status, age in years and sex. Where available, HLA class I and class II types were obtained from metadata supplied by the sample provider rather than from assay-based typing.

TCRbeta CDR3 regions were amplified from genomic DNA using the immunoSEQ Assay, a bias-controlled multiplex PCR. In the authors' own workflow: The number of nucleated cells in each sample was estimated by amplification of reference gene primers within the assay. Sequence reads were collapsed and filtered to measure the absolute abundance of every unique TCRbeta CDR3 rearrangement. For each sample, productive Simpson clonality was calculated by taking the square root of Simpson's diversity index across productive rearrangements. Sourced from immuneACCESS, this table was stored by TCRdb with only in-frame sequences that have V and J called. A share of the clones is absent; for the studies checked, an unresolved V gene accounts for under half, and the remainder has no known explanation. The D gene and trimming were derived from the DNA, and the V and J assignments and clone size from that table. Across this sample there are a few hundred thousand clones, with approximately 75% seen only once. The ten top clones hold around 9.2% of the sample.

Results and caveats for the whole study, not just this receptor: Clinical and demographic metadata were provided uncurated, with the amount varying by source and participant.

In the prospective study, participants were about 18 to 95 years old, resided in 24 geographic areas of the United States, and were enrolled through a virtual design. To assign participants to cohorts, the prospective study relied on clinical history that participants themselves reported in a screening survey and a study questionnaire. ImmuneRACE Cohort 3 recovered participants were defined by two consecutive negative NP/OP PCR tests, healthcare professional clearance, or symptom resolution. In the prospective study, mobile phlebotomists collected whole blood, serum and a nasopharyngeal or oropharyngeal swab from each participant. Prospective study participants could optionally give additional blood draws and questionnaires over an approximately two-month period. Before DNA extraction, blood samples from the prospective study were shipped at room temperature or frozen. What was sequenced was PBMCs or T cells enriched from blood (not recorded which). The clonotype comes from a man in his forties who had recovered from COVID-19.

The DNA is TGTGCCAGAAGCCGCCCCTTGAGGGAGGATAGCAAGCCCCAGCATTTT. This codes for CARSRPLREDSKPQHF. The chain is assembled from TRBV7-5 and TRBJ1-5. TRBV7-5 constitutes a pseudogene. Including cysteine and phenylalanine, the CDR3 has 16 amino acids. Only CDR3 DNA remains: 48 bases, in frame from the first base.